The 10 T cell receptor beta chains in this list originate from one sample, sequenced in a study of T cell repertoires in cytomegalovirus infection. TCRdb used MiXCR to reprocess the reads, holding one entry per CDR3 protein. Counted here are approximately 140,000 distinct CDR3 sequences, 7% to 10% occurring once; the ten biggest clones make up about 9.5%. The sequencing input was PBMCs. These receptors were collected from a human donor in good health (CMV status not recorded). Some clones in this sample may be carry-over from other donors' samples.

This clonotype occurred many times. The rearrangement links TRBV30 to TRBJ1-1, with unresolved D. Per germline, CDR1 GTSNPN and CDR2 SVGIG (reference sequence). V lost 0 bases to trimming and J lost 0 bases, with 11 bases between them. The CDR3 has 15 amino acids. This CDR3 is CAWSVWGSMNTEAFF. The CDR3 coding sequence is TGTGCCTGGAGTGTGTGGGGATCAATGAACACTGAAGCTTTCTTT. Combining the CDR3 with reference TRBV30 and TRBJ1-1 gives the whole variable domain SQTIHQWPATLVQPVGSPLSLECTVEGTSNPNLYWYRQAAGRGLQLLFYSVGIGQISSEVPQNLSASRPQDRQFILSSKKLLLSDSGFYLCAWSVWGSMNTEAFFGQGTRLTVV.

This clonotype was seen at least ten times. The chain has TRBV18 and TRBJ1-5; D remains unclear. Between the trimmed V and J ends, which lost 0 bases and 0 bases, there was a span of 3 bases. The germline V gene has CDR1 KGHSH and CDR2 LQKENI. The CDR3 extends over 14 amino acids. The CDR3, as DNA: TGTGCCAGCTCACCACCCGATAGCAATCAGCCCCAGCATTTT. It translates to CASSPPDSNQPQHF.

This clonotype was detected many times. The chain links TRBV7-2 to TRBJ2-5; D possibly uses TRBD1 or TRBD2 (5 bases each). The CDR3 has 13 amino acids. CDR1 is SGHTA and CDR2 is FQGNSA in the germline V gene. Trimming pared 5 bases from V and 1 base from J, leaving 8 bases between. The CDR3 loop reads CASSRGGQETQYF. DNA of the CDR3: TGTGCCAGCAGCCGTGGGGGCCAAGAGACCCAGTACTTC.

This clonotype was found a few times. CDR3 protein: CAWSGPYGGYTF. CDR3 nucleotide sequence: TGTGCCTGGAGTGGACCCTATGGTGGCTACACCTTC. This chain uses TRBV30 with TRBJ1-2; D uncertain. The CDR3 totals 12 residues. V lost 1 base and J 7 bases, leaving 10 bases between the germline ends. CDR1 GTSNPN and CDR2 SVGIG come from the germline V gene (reference sequence). The full variable domain, in which reference TRBV30 and TRBJ1-2 provide the parts outside the CDR3, is SQTIHQWPATLVQPVGSPLSLECTVEGTSNPNLYWYRQAAGRGLQLLFYSVGIGQISSEVPQNLSASRPQDRQFILSSKKLLLSDSGFYLCAWSGPYGGYTFGSGTRLTVV.

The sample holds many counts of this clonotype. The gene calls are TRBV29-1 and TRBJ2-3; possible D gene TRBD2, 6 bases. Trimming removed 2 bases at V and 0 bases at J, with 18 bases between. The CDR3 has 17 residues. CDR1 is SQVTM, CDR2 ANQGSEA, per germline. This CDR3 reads CSVETRGMGPSTDTQYF. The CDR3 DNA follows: TGCAGCGTTGAAACACGGGGGATGGGGCCCAGCACAGATACGCAGTATTTT.

The CDR3 spells CASSIRGRRTEAFF. As DNA, the CDR3 is TGTGCCAGTAGTATCCGGGGGCGAAGGACTGAAGCTTTCTTT. The chain recombines TRBV19 with TRBJ1-1; tentatively, D is TRBD1 (6 bases). Trimming took 3 bases from V and 5 from J, leaving 13 bases between them. There are 14 residues in the CDR3. Germline V gives CDR1 LNHDA, CDR2 SQIVND (reference sequence).

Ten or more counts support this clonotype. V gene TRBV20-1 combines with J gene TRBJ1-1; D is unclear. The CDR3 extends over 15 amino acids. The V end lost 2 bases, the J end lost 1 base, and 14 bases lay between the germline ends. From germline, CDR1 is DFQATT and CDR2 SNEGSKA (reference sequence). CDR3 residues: CSARSGGNRNTEAFF. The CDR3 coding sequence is TGCAGTGCTAGATCGGGAGGTAATCGGAACACTGAAGCTTTCTTT.

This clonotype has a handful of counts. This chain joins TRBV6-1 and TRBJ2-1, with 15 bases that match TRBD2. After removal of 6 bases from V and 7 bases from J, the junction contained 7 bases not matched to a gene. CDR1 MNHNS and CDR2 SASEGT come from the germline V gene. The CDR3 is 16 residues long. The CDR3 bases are TGTGCCAGCAGCCAGGGACTAGCGGGGGGAAAGAATGAGCAGTTCTTC. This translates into CASSQGLAGGKNEQFF.

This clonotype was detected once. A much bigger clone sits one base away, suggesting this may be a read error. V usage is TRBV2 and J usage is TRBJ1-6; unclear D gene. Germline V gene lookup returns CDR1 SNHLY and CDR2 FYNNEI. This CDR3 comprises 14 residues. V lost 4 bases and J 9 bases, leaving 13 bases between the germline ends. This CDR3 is CASSGREGSSPLHF. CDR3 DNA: TGTGCCAGCAGTGGGCGAGAAGGAAGTTCACCCCTCCACTTT.

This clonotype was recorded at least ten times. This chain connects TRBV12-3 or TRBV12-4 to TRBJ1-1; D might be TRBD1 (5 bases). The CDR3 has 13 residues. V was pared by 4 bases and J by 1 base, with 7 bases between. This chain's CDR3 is CASSSGANTEAFF. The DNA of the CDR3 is TGTGCCAGCAGTTCCGGGGCGAACACTGAAGCTTTCTTT.